These 13 T cell receptor beta chains were all obtained from the same sample, sequenced in a study of shared clonotypes between healthy human individuals. The table came from immunoSEQ multiplex PCR; TCRdb's copy has only in-frame clones and leaves some out. The sample lists over a million clones, around three quarters occurring once. Sequenced sample: memory CD4+ T cells from PBMCs. As to subset: CD45RA-negative fraction. The receptors shown here come from a man younger than 35 in good health. Some clones in this sample may be carry-over from other donors' samples.

The V call is TRBV6-1, the J call TRBJ2-5, with a possible D match to TRBD2 (6 bases). CDR3 size: 13 residues. Germline assignment: CDR1 MNHNS and CDR2 SASEGT. V dropped 2 bases and J dropped 7 bases, with 11 bases sitting between them. CDR3 DNA: TGTGCCAGCAGTGAATGGTCGGAGGGGACCCAGTACTTC. Its protein product is CASSEWSEGTQYF.

This rearrangement joins TRBV28 to TRBJ2-1; TRBD2 agrees at 12 bases. This CDR3 contains 19 residues. From germline, CDR1 is MDHEN and CDR2 SYDVKM. With V trimmed by 6 bases and J by 7 bases, 19 bases remained unmatched. The DNA of the CDR3 is TGTGCCAGCAGCCGACCCGGGACAGGGACTAGCGGGCCCATAAATGAGCAGTTCTTC. It encodes CASSRPGTGTSGPINEQFF.

This chain uses TRBV5-1 with TRBJ2-7; D perhaps matches TRBD1 (6 bases). CDR1 is SGHRS, CDR2 YFSETQ, per germline. The CDR3 length is 13 residues. The V and J ends lost 0 bases and 5 bases respectively, with 9 bases between them. CDR3 region: CASSLEGVDEQYF. Written as DNA, the CDR3 is TGCGCCAGCAGCTTGGAGGGGGTCGACGAGCAGTACTTC.

This clone was counted only a few times. CDR3 amino acids: CASSSSQQALSSYEQYF. CDR3 coding DNA: TGTGCCAGCAGTTCGAGTCAACAGGCACTTTCCTCCTACGAGCAGTACTTC. V is TRBV27 and J is TRBJ2-7, with D possibly matching TRBD1 (5 bases). This CDR3 is built from 17 residues. V lost 4 bases, J lost 0 bases, and 19 bases lay in between. Per germline, CDR1 MNHEY and CDR2 SMNVEV (reference sequence).

The rearrangement uses TRBV6-6 and TRBJ2-7; tentatively, D is TRBD1 (5 bases). The CDR3 contains 12 residues. Germline CDR1 reads MNHNY; CDR2 reads SVGAGI (reference sequence). V gave up 5 bases and J gave up 4 bases, with 9 bases separating them. The CDR3 nucleotides read TGTGCCAGCAGTCTCCGGACATACGAGCAGTACTTC. Translating it yields CASSLRTYEQYF.

The rearrangement joins TRBV9 to TRBJ2-3; 8 bases map to TRBD2. Germline CDR1 reads SGDLS; CDR2 reads YYNGEE. J lost 2 bases, V lost 3 bases, and 2 bases had no gene match. The CDR3 is 14 amino acids. The CDR3 is CASSAGLATDTQYF. CDR3 sequence (DNA): TGTGCCAGCAGCGCAGGACTAGCCACAGATACGCAGTATTTT.

The genes are TRBV7-2 and TRBJ2-2, with D tentatively TRBD2 (5 bases). Germline V gene sequence: CDR1 SGHTA, CDR2 FQGNSA. The V end was cut by 5 bases, the J end by 6 bases, with 16 bases between. This CDR3 has 15 residues. CDR3: CASSTRTGSAGELFF. The CDR3 DNA reads TGTGCCAGCAGCACCCGGACGGGGAGCGCCGGGGAGCTGTTTTTT. The full variable domain, with the rest looked up from reference TRBV7-2 and TRBJ2-2, is GAGVSQSPSNKVTEKGKDVELRCDPISGHTALYWYRQSLGQGLEFLIYFQGNSAPDKSGLPSDRFSAERTGGSVSTLTIQRTQQEDSAVYLCASSTRTGSAGELFFGEGSRLTVL.

J is TRBJ2-7 and V is TRBV5-1; 12 nucleotides match TRBD2. Germline loops: CDR1 SGHRS, CDR2 YFSETQ. This CDR3 is 17 amino acids long. Trimming removed 0 bases from V and 6 bases from J; junction bases left unmatched: 10. The CDR3 nucleotides are TGCGCCAGCAGCTTGGGGATGACTAGCGGGAGTGAGGGCGAGCAGTACTTC. It encodes CASSLGMTSGSEGEQYF. Drawing the rest from reference TRBV5-1 and TRBJ2-7, the complete variable domain is KAGVTQTPRYLIKTRGQQVTLSCSPISGHRSVSWYQQTPGQGLQFLFEYFSETQRNKGNFPGRFSGRQFSNSRSEMNVSTLELGDSALYLCASSLGMTSGSEGEQYFGPGTRLTVT.

The CDR3 DNA reads TGTGCCAGCAGCGGGGGAGGGGCTGAAGCTAACTATGGCTACACCTTC. Translated, it gives CASSGGGAEANYGYTF. The gene calls are TRBV28 and TRBJ1-2, with D possibly TRBD1 on 5 matching bases. Germline values: CDR1 MDHEN, CDR2 SYDVKM. This CDR3 contains 16 residues. The V end was cut by 6 bases, the J end by 0 bases, with 17 bases between.

The CDR3 coding sequence is TGTGCCAGCAGCCAAGGATCTATGGAGACCCAGTACTTC. Its protein product is CASSQGSMETQYF. The chain carries TRBV14 and TRBJ2-5; the D is unclear. The CDR3 is made up of 13 amino acids. Germline CDR1 reads SGHDN; CDR2 reads FVKESK. V was trimmed by 1 base and J by 5 bases, leaving 8 bases between them.

Turning to this clone: A read error may explain this, as a much larger clone is one base away. Other DNA sequences in the same sample also yield this CDR3. This rearrangement joins TRBV7-6 to TRBJ2-2, with D perhaps TRBD1 (6 bases). Trimming took off 2 bases at V and 0 bases at J, with 7 bases between the two ends. This CDR3 comprises 15 residues. CDR1 SGHVS and CDR2 FNYEAQ come from the germline V gene. This chain's CDR3 is CASSLRTANTGELFF. CDR3 bases: TGTGCCAGCAGCTTAAGGACAGCGAACACCGGGGAGCTGTTTTTT.

This chain links TRBV27 with TRBJ2-3; D is possibly TRBD2 (5 bases). CDR1 is MNHEY and CDR2 is SMNVEV in the germline V gene (reference sequence). Deletions cut 10 bases from V and 2 bases from J, with 19 bases between. CDR3 length equals 15 residues. This CDR3 reads CATGKGDKYTDTQYF. The CDR3 DNA reads as TGTGCCACAGGAAAGGGAGACAAATACACAGATACGCAGTATTTT.

The genes are TRBV5-1 and TRBJ1-2; 9 nucleotides match TRBD1. This CDR3 has 15 amino acids. Looked up from germline, CDR1 is SGHRS and CDR2 is YFSETQ. J lost 7 bases, V lost 4 bases, and 11 bases had no gene match. CDR3 in amino acids: CASSTGDRVNGGYTF. CDR3 nucleotides: TGCGCCAGCAGCACCGGGGACAGGGTAAATGGTGGCTACACCTTC.